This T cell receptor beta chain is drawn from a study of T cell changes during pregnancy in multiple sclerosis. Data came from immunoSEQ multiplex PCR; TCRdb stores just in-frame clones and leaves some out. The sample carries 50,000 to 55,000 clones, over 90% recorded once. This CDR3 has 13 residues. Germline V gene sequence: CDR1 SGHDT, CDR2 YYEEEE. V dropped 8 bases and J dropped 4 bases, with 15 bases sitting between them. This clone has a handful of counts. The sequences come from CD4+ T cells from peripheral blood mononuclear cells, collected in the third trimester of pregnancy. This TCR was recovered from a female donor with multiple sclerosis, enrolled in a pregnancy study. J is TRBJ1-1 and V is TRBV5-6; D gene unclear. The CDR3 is CASAWGASTEAFF. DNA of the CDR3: TGTGCCAGTGCTTGGGGAGCGAGCACTGAAGCTTTCTTT.